The 3 T cell receptor beta chains in this list originate from one sample, sequenced in a study of T-cell reconstitution after alpha-beta-depleted transplantation in children. Preparation of the TCRbeta library involved a method that used unique molecular identifiers. From the PCR reads, TCRdb called clonotypes with MiXCR, one entry per CDR3 protein. The sample holds about 640,000 distinct CDR3 sequences, roughly 13% seen once. The specimen was PBMCs, mostly from graft donor cells, collected 360 days after TCRalphabeta/CD19-depleted stem cell transplant. All receptors come from a male patient between 5 and 17 years old who had a stem cell transplant for acute myeloid leukemia, so the T cells may come from the graft donor.

This chain uses TRBV20-1 with TRBJ2-7, with TRBD1 matching 7 bases. Germline loops: CDR1 DFQATT, CDR2 SNEGSKA (reference sequence). The CDR3 runs to 15 residues. Trimming removed 7 bases from V and 2 bases from J; junction bases left unmatched: 14. The CDR3 sequence: CSVRRKDRTTYEQYF. CDR3 nucleotide sequence: TGCAGTGTCCGTCGGAAGGACAGGACCACCTACGAGCAGTACTTC.

The CDR3 DNA reads TGTGCCAGCTCACCTACAGGGTTAGGCGAGCAGTACTTC. Amino acids: CASSPTGLGEQYF. The chain recombines TRBV18 with TRBJ2-7, with D perhaps TRBD1 (6 bases). V lost 3 bases and J 6 bases, leaving 12 bases between the germline ends. Germline CDR1 is KGHSH and CDR2 is LQKENI. The CDR3 runs to 13 residues.

The J gene is TRBJ2-7, the V gene TRBV20-1; tentative D call: TRBD2 (6 bases). The germline gives CDR1 DFQATT, CDR2 SNEGSKA (reference sequence). CDR3 size: 14 residues. Deletions cut 4 bases from V and 3 bases from J, with 16 bases between. In DNA, the CDR3 is TGCAGTGCTACCAGGGAGGTGGGGGACTACGAGCAGTACTTC. Translating it yields CSATREVGDYEQYF.